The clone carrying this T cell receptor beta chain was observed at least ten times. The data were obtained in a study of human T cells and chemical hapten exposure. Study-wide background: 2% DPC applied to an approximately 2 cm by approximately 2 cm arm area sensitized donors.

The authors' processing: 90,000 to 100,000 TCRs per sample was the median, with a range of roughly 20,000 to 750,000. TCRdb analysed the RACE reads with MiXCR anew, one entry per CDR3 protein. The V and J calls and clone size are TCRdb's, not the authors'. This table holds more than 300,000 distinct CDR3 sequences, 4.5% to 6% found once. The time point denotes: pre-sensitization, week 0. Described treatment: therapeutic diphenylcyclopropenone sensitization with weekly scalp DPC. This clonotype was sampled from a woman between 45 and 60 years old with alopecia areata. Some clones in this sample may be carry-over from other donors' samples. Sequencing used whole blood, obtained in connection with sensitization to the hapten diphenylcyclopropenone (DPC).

The DNA of the CDR3 is TGTGCCAGCAGTCCGGGGGGACAGCATCCTGAAGCTTTCTTT. This gives the protein CASSPGGQHPEAFF. The chain uses TRBV12-3 or TRBV12-4 and TRBJ1-1; 7 bases are a match to TRBD1. This CDR3 contains 14 residues. J lost 6 bases, V lost 5 bases, and 9 bases had no gene match.